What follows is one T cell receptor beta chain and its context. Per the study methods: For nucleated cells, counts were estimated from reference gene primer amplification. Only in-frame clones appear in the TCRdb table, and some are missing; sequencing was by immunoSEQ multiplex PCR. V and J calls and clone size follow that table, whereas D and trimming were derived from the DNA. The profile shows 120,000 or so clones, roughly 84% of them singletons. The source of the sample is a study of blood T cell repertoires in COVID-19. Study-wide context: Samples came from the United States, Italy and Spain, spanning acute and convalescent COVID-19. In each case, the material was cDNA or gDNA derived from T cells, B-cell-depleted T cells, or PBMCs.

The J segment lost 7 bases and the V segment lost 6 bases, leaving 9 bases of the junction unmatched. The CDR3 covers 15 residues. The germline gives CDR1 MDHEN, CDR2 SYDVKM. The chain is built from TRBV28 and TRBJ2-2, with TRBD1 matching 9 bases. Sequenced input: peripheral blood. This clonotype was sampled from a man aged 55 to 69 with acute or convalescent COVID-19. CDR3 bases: TGTGCCAGCAGCAGACCGGGACAGGGCCTCGGGGAGCTGTTTTTT. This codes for CASSRPGQGLGELFF.